This TCR beta chain emerged from a study of response to subunit inactivated influenza vaccine. Whole-study findings and limits: The authors suggested that few new T cells are recruited per seasonal influenza vaccination.

There are many counts of this clonotype. The antigen is unknown. MiXCR, run by TCRdb on the RT-PCR reads, gives a single entry per CDR3 protein. The table records over 750,000 distinct CDR3 sequences, 20% to 25% of them present only once. The CDR3 extends over 14 amino acids. Between the trimmed V and J ends, which lost 7 bases and 0 bases, there was a span of 12 bases. Germline assignment: CDR1 MNHNS and CDR2 SASEGT. This receptor was identified in a man aged 45-60 years who received an inactivated influenza vaccine. The source was PBMCs from blood, collected roughly 5 days after vaccination. The chain uses TRBV6-1 and TRBJ1-1; D unclear. For the CDR3, the DNA is TGTGCCAGCACGCAGGACGGGTTGAACACTGAAGCTTTCTTT. This codes for CASTQDGLNTEAFF.